These 15 T cell receptor beta chains were all obtained from the same sample, sequenced in a study of CD8 T cells in ankylosing spondylitis. TCRdb fed the 5' RACE reads into MiXCR, producing one record per CDR3 protein. This sample yields around 300,000 distinct CDR3 sequences, of which about 15% are seen a single time; 0.95% to 1.4% belongs to the top ten. The sample was blood, either unsorted or a sorted T cell fraction (not recorded which). These receptors all come from a male donor with ankylosing spondylitis or in good health (not recorded which).

This clonotype was counted at least ten times. This sequence joins TRBV5-1 and TRBJ1-1; a possible D gene is TRBD1 (5 bases). The germline V gene encodes CDR1 SGHRS and CDR2 YFSETQ. CDR3 length equals 14 residues. Trimming pared 3 bases from V and 2 bases from J, leaving 11 bases between. The CDR3 DNA sequence: TGCGCCAGCAGCTCAGCAGGGCCCAACACTGAAGCTTTCTTT. This encodes CASSSAGPNTEAFF.

The rearrangement uses TRBV27 and TRBJ1-1; D remains ambiguous. The germline gives CDR1 MNHEY, CDR2 SMNVEV (reference sequence). The V gene lost 11 bases and the J gene lost 5 bases, with 12 bases spanning the gap. The CDR3 totals 11 residues. The CDR3 reads CAARGRTEAFF. The CDR3 bases are TGTGCCGCGCGGGGAAGGACTGAAGCTTTCTTT.

This clonotype showed up just a few times. The DNA for the CDR3 is TGTGCCAGCTCACCACCGATCGGCTCCTACGAGCAGTACTTC. Its translation is CASSPPIGSYEQYF. The chain is built from TRBV18 and TRBJ2-7, with D uncertain. CDR1 and CDR2 (germline): KGHSH, LQKENI. The CDR3 has 14 residues. Trimming cost V 0 bases and J 0 bases, with 6 bases left between them. Supplemented by reference TRBV18 and TRBJ2-7, the full variable domain reads NAGVMQNPRHLVRRRGQEARLRCSPMKGHSHVYWYRQLPEEGLKFMVYLQKENIIDESGMPKERFSAEFPKEGPSILRIQQVVRGDSAAYFCASSPPIGSYEQYFGPGTRLTVT.

This clonotype was detected ten times or more. V gene TRBV20-1 combines with J gene TRBJ2-1, with TRBD1 matching 8 bases. The trim removed 4 bases at V and 6 bases at J, leaving 2 bases unmatched. Germline V lookup: CDR1 DFQATT, CDR2 SNEGSKA (reference sequence). The CDR3 loop spans 12 amino acids. The CDR3 is CSATDRGNEQFF. As DNA, the CDR3 is TGCAGTGCTACTGACAGGGGCAATGAGCAGTTCTTC.

The chain recombines TRBV12-3 or TRBV12-4 with TRBJ1-1; no definite D call. V lost 5 bases to trimming and J lost 11 bases, with 18 bases between them. The CDR3 has 13 residues. The chain's CDR3 is CASSARGPRRAFF. The CDR3 nucleotides read TGTGCCAGCAGTGCTCGTGGACCCCGGCGGGCTTTCTTT.

This clonotype has ten or more counts. The rearrangement joins TRBV7-9 to TRBJ2-3; 10 bases fit TRBD2. The V and J ends lost 4 bases and 2 bases, in that order; junction bases with no gene match: 3. This CDR3 contains 15 residues. Germline V gene sequence: CDR1 SEHNR, CDR2 FQNEAQ (reference sequence). The CDR3 coding sequence is TGTGCCAGCAGCTCACTAGCGGGGTCCACAGATACGCAGTATTTT. This translates into CASSSLAGSTDTQYF.

This clonotype was detected a few times. The CDR3 spells CSAQLSTSGSADTQYF. CDR3 nucleotides: TGCAGTGCTCAACTCTCGACTAGCGGGTCGGCAGATACGCAGTATTTT. The chain recombines TRBV20-1 with TRBJ2-3; 10 bases match TRBD2. The J segment lost 4 bases and the V segment lost 5 bases, leaving 12 bases of the junction unmatched. This CDR3 comprises 16 residues. Germline loops: CDR1 DFQATT, CDR2 SNEGSKA (reference sequence).

This clonotype has just a few counts. The chain recombines TRBV4-1 with TRBJ2-3; 9 bases match TRBD2. V lost 1 base to trimming and J lost 2 bases; unmatched junction nucleotides: 7. CDR1 and CDR2 from the germline V gene are MGHRA and YSYEKL. This CDR3 region has 17 residues. Here the CDR3 reads CASSQAGGGASTDTQYF. CDR3 coding DNA: TGCGCCAGCAGCCAAGCCGGCGGGGGGGCTTCCACAGATACGCAGTATTTT.

This clonotype was recorded at least ten times. The genes are TRBV12-3 or TRBV12-4 and TRBJ2-1, with D uncertain. The CDR3 totals 12 residues. Trimming shortened V by 2 bases and J by 6 bases, and 5 bases separated the two germline ends. This chain's CDR3 is CASSLKGNEQFF. In nucleotides, the CDR3 is TGTGCCAGCAGTTTAAAAGGCAATGAGCAGTTCTTC.

The CDR3 loop is CASSFQGTGNTIYF. As DNA, the CDR3 is TGTGCCAGCAGCTTTCAGGGGACTGGAAACACCATATATTTT. The V gene is TRBV5-6, the J gene TRBJ1-3, with D possibly being TRBD1 (6 bases). Per the germline V gene, CDR1 is SGHDT and CDR2 is YYEEEE. The CDR3 extends over 14 amino acids. V lost 2 bases, J lost 2 bases, and 8 bases lay in between.

This clonotype has at least ten counts. V usage is TRBV5-1 and J usage is TRBJ2-3; D unresolved. Per the germline V gene, CDR1 is SGHRS and CDR2 is YFSETQ. This CDR3 is 13 amino acids long. Deletions cut 3 bases from V and 2 bases from J, with 7 bases between. This CDR3 reads CASSSRTTDTQYF. The DNA for the CDR3 is TGCGCCAGCAGCTCACGGACCACAGATACGCAGTATTTT.

This clonotype has just a few counts. The V call is TRBV11-2, the J call TRBJ2-5, with D possibly being TRBD2 (6 bases). V was shortened by 2 bases and J by 5 bases, with 9 bases between the two germline ends. This CDR3 has 13 amino acids. Germline assignment: CDR1 SGHAT and CDR2 FQNNGV. The CDR3 DNA follows: TGTGCCAGCAGCTTAATGGCGGGGGAGACCCAGTACTTC. It codes for CASSLMAGETQYF.

This clonotype was seen only a few times. The chain has TRBV6-6 and TRBJ1-6; D not certain. Trimming removed 5 bases at V and 1 base at J, with 3 bases between. The CDR3 contains 13 residues. Germline values: CDR1 MNHNY, CDR2 SVGAGI (reference sequence). In DNA, the CDR3 is TGTGCCAGCAGTACGTCCTATAATTCACCCCTCCACTTT. Protein product: CASSTSYNSPLHF.

This clonotype was picked up many times. The rearrangement uses TRBV12-3 or TRBV12-4 and TRBJ2-5; D might be TRBD1 or TRBD2, each matching 6 bases. CDR3 size: 16 residues. V was clipped by 6 bases and J by 4 bases, with 21 bases between them. This CDR3 is CASSRTTGGVRETQYF. In DNA, the CDR3 is TGTGCCAGCAGCCGCACGACAGGAGGGGTTCGAGAGACCCAGTACTTC.

This clonotype was observed a few times. The chain links TRBV9 to TRBJ2-3; unclear D gene. The CDR3 contains 14 residues. Germline CDR1 reads SGDLS; CDR2 reads YYNGEE. V was cut by 4 bases and J by 2 bases, with 11 bases left in between. In DNA, the CDR3 is TGTGCCAGCAGCCTCCAGGCCTTCACAGATACGCAGTATTTT. Translation: CASSLQAFTDTQYF.